A single sample gave rise to the 15 T cell receptor beta chains below, sequenced in a study of T cells in Graves' hyperthyroidism and ophthalmopathy. RNA transcripts provided the source from which TCR beta CDR3 regions were amplified. First-round RT-PCR of the TCR CDR3 relied on the HTBI primer set. TCRdb re-derived calls from the multiplex PCR reads in MiXCR, one entry per CDR3 protein. In the table there are 350,000 to 400,000 distinct CDR3 sequences, 14% to 15% of which are singletons. Material for sequencing was blood. These receptors were obtained from a woman aged 25 to 39 with Graves' hyperthyroidism.

V and J are TRBV5-1 and TRBJ2-1; D ambiguous. This CDR3 has 13 amino acids. The germline V gene encodes CDR1 SGHRS and CDR2 YFSETQ. V lost 2 bases, J lost 8 bases, and 11 bases lay in between. The CDR3 DNA sequence: TGCGCCAGCAGCTTTCTGGGTGGGGATGAGCAGTTCTTC. This translates into CASSFLGGDEQFF. Drawing the rest from reference TRBV5-1 and TRBJ2-1, the complete variable domain is KAGVTQTPRYLIKTRGQQVTLSCSPISGHRSVSWYQQTPGQGLQFLFEYFSETQRNKGNFPGRFSGRQFSNSRSEMNVSTLELGDSALYLCASSFLGGDEQFFGPGTRLTVL.

The chain uses TRBV20-1 and TRBJ1-6, with TRBD1 identical over 7 bases. This CDR3 comprises 15 residues. In germline, CDR1 is DFQATT, CDR2 SNEGSKA (reference sequence). The V segment lost 1 base and the J segment 9 bases; nucleotides outside the gene matches: 9. For the CDR3, the DNA is TGCAGTGCTAGAGTGAGGGGGCCGAGCGGTTCACCCCTCCACTTT. It codes for CSARVRGPSGSPLHF.

The rearrangement joins TRBV9 to TRBJ2-1; 13 nucleotides match TRBD2. After removal of 3 bases from V and 10 bases from J, the junction contained 7 bases not matched to a gene. Looked up from germline, CDR1 is SGDLS and CDR2 is YYNGEE. CDR3 size: 15 residues. The CDR3 sequence is CASSGVGLAGDEQFF. CDR3 in DNA: TGTGCCAGCAGCGGCGTCGGACTAGCGGGAGACGAGCAGTTCTTC.

This clonotype was seen only a few times. The genes are TRBV20-1 and TRBJ2-2; D possibly uses TRBD1 or TRBD2 (5 bases each). The CDR3 covers 18 residues. The V gene lost 2 bases and the J gene lost 4 bases, with 23 bases spanning the gap. Germline V CDR1 and CDR2: DFQATT, SNEGSKA (reference sequence). For the CDR3, the DNA is TGCAGTGCTAGACCCTCCACCCCGGCAGGGAGCGGCACCGGGGAGCTGTTTTTT. Translated: CSARPSTPAGSGTGELFF.

This clonotype was seen at least ten times. The V call is TRBV3-1, the J call TRBJ2-2; unclear D gene. Deletions cut 1 base from V and 1 base from J, with 4 bases between. Germline V lookup: CDR1 LGHDT, CDR2 YNNKEL (reference sequence). This CDR3 has 14 residues. The CDR3 nucleotides are TGTGCCAGCAGCCAAGCACGGAACACCGGGGAGCTGTTTTTT. Translation: CASSQARNTGELFF.

The chain uses TRBV6-4 and TRBJ2-3, with D perhaps matching TRBD2 (5 bases). Germline values: CDR1 MRHNA, CDR2 SNTAGT. The V end was cut by 6 bases, the J end by 3 bases, with 16 bases between. This CDR3 comprises 15 residues. The CDR3 nucleotides are TGTGCCAGCAGCACCATGATGGGGAGTACAGATACGCAGTATTTT. Encoded protein: CASSTMMGSTDTQYF.

The genes are TRBV3-1 and TRBJ1-1; D gene unclear. Germline V gene sequence: CDR1 LGHDT, CDR2 YNNKEL (reference sequence). V lost 6 bases, J lost 2 bases, and 16 bases lay in between. The CDR3 is 15 residues long. The DNA for the CDR3 is TGTGCCAGCAGTCCCGGTAGCCTTCCCAACACTGAAGCTTTCTTT. It translates to CASSPGSLPNTEAFF.

This clonotype has a count of ten or more. The V and J genes are TRBV27 and TRBJ2-7, with 9 bases fitting TRBD1. The germline V gene has CDR1 MNHEY and CDR2 SMNVEV (reference sequence). Trimming at V came to 5 bases and at J to 5 bases, leaving 7 bases not matched to a gene. There are 14 residues in the CDR3. CDR3 amino acids: CASSQAGTGNEQYF. CDR3 nucleotide sequence: TGTGCCAGCAGTCAGGCCGGGACAGGGAACGAGCAGTACTTC.

This clonotype was recorded many times. The CDR3 DNA sequence: TGTGCCAGCAGCCCATCCATCCCCTCTATTAACACTGAAGCTTTCTTT. Translated: CASSPSIPSINTEAFF. This rearrangement joins TRBV9 to TRBJ1-1; D is uncertain. Germline lookup yields CDR1 SGDLS and CDR2 YYNGEE. The V end was cut by 4 bases, the J end by 2 bases, with 18 bases between. The length of the CDR3 is 16 residues.

Many counts were recorded for this clonotype. The V and J genes are TRBV6-1 and TRBJ2-7; TRBD2 aligns across 10 bases. The CDR3 runs to 15 residues. V trimming: 4 bases; J trimming: 0 bases; junction bases outside the gene matches: 3. CDR1 and CDR2 (germline): MNHNS, SASEGT. CDR3 protein: CASSGPSGSSYEQYF. CDR3 DNA: TGTGCCAGCAGTGGGCCTAGCGGGAGCTCCTACGAGCAGTACTTC.

V gene TRBV11-2 combines with J gene TRBJ2-3; D gene ambiguous. The CDR3 is 14 residues long. In germline, CDR1 is SGHAT, CDR2 FQNNGV. V was clipped by 0 bases and J by 4 bases, with 8 bases between them. The CDR3 sequence: CASSLDPSADTQYF. The DNA of the CDR3 is TGTGCCAGCAGCTTAGATCCGTCGGCAGATACGCAGTATTTT.

V and J are TRBV18 and TRBJ2-1, with D possibly matching TRBD1 (6 bases). V was cut by 4 bases and J by 2 bases, with 6 bases left in between. The CDR3 runs to 13 residues. CDR1 KGHSH and CDR2 LQKENI come from the germline V gene. Here the CDR3 DNA reads TGTGCCAGCTCACAGGGGGCCTACAATGAGCAGTTCTTC. Translation: CASSQGAYNEQFF.

The chain is built from TRBV24-1 and TRBJ1-2, with D tentatively TRBD1 (5 bases). V dropped 2 bases and J dropped 12 bases, with 15 bases sitting between them. The CDR3 contains 13 residues. CDR1 is KGHDR, CDR2 SFDVKD, per germline. CDR3 bases: TGTGCCACCAGTGATTCCGGGGGAGGGGCCAACACCTTC. Protein product: CATSDSGGGANTF.

This clonotype was observed a few times. J is TRBJ2-1 and V is TRBV6-2 or TRBV6-3; a possible D gene is TRBD2 (5 bases). Trimming took off 0 bases at V and 14 bases at J, with 11 bases between the two ends. Looked up from germline, CDR1 is MNHEY and CDR2 is SVGEGT. The CDR3 extends over 12 amino acids. CDR3 sequence (DNA): TGTGCCAGCAGTTACTCAGGGCTAGCCAAGTTCTTC. This sequence encodes CASSYSGLAKFF.

The gene calls are TRBV28 and TRBJ2-1, with 12 bases aligning to TRBD2. Losses at the gene ends were 3 bases for V and 1 base for J; bases not matched to a gene: 7. The CDR3 loop spans 18 amino acids. Germline V gene lookup returns CDR1 MDHEN and CDR2 SYDVKM. The chain's CDR3 is CASSLGLAGGDSYNEQFF. The CDR3 region has the DNA TGTGCCAGCAGTTTGGGGCTAGCGGGAGGGGATTCCTACAATGAGCAGTTCTTC.